Following are 11 T cell receptor beta chains from one sample sequenced in a study of blood T cell repertoires in COVID-19 (dated by TCRdb to the early 2020s). Receptors were amplified or captured by the immunoSEQ multiplex PCR assay. TCRdb took this table from immuneACCESS and kept in-frame rearrangements with V and J called. Such tables lack part of the clones; where checked against another copy, unresolved V genes explain under half of the gap, and the rest is unexplained. This sample has roughly 200,000 clones in its table, and approximately 80% of those were observed once. The top ten hold about 1.5% of the sample. Sequencing was done on a sample of peripheral blood. Source of these receptors: a human donor in a cohort sampled during active COVID-19.

This clone was seen many times. This rearrangement joins TRBV6-5 to TRBJ2-7, with TRBD1 identical over 10 bases. V lost 0 bases to trimming and J lost 2 bases; unmatched junction nucleotides: 1. The length of the CDR3 is 15 residues. Germline loops: CDR1 MNHEY, CDR2 SVGAGI. Here the CDR3 reads CASSYSGQGPYEQYF. In DNA, the CDR3 is TGTGCCAGCAGTTACTCGGGACAGGGGCCCTACGAGCAGTACTTC.

For this clone: Other DNA sequences in this specimen translate into the identical CDR3. This CDR3 reads CASSLLGGEGYTF. CDR3 DNA: TGTGCCAGCAGTTTACTAGGGGGCGAAGGCTACACCTTC. The rearrangement joins TRBV27 to TRBJ1-2; 7 nucleotides line up with TRBD1. V lost 2 bases, J lost 8 bases, and 5 bases stayed unmatched. CDR3 size: 13 residues. Germline CDR1 MNHEY, CDR2 SMNVEV (reference sequence).

This chain connects TRBV9 to TRBJ1-2; no clear D gene. CDR1 is SGDLS, CDR2 YYNGEE, per germline. CDR3 length: 13 amino acids. Trimming removed 0 bases at V and 8 bases at J, with 11 bases between. The CDR3 DNA reads as TGTGCCAGCAGCGTAGACGCCTCGGGGGGCTACACCTTC. This sequence encodes CASSVDASGGYTF.

The chain is built from TRBV28 and TRBJ2-1; 10 bases agree with TRBD1. With 7 bases clipped from V and 5 bases from J, the junction kept 8 bases outside the gene matches. Germline V gene sequence: CDR1 MDHEN, CDR2 SYDVKM. This CDR3 region has 15 residues. The CDR3 is CASTPAGQGNNEQFF. The CDR3 DNA reads as TGTGCCAGCACGCCTGCGGGACAGGGGAACAATGAGCAGTTCTTC.

The V call is TRBV7-6, the J call TRBJ2-7; 9 nucleotides align to TRBD1. V dropped 5 bases and J dropped 2; count of bases not matched to a gene: 7. Germline loops: CDR1 SGHVS, CDR2 FNYEAQ. This CDR3 contains 15 residues. The CDR3 is CASSPRTGAPYEQYF. The CDR3 coding sequence is TGTGCCAGCAGCCCACGGACAGGGGCTCCCTACGAGCAGTACTTC.

J is TRBJ2-5 and V is TRBV12-5; 7 bases fit TRBD1. V trimming: 9 bases; J trimming: 5 bases; junction bases outside the gene matches: 6. The germline V gene encodes CDR1 LGHNT and CDR2 FRNRAP. CDR3 length equals 12 residues. The CDR3 reads CASPGQTETQYF. The DNA for the CDR3 is TGTGCTAGCCCGGGACAGACGGAGACCCAGTACTTC.

The table lists this clone with a few counts. This sequence joins TRBV7-9 and TRBJ1-5, with D maybe TRBD1 (5 bases). Between the trimmed V and J ends, which lost 3 bases and 5 bases, there was a span of 11 bases. This CDR3 comprises 14 residues. Germline loops: CDR1 SEHNR, CDR2 FQNEAQ (reference sequence). CDR3: CASSLGTTYQPQHF. CDR3 in DNA: TGTGCCAGCAGCTTGGGGACTACCTATCAGCCCCAGCATTTT.

This clone was seen more than once but under ten times. The chain uses TRBV7-2 and TRBJ1-1; D is uncertain. The CDR3 is made up of 14 amino acids. Germline V CDR1 and CDR2: SGHTA, FQGNSA. V was cut by 1 base and J by 7 bases, with 13 bases left in between. The CDR3 DNA reads as TGTGCCAGCAGCTTAGGCGGCGGCTTAAGTGAAGCTTTCTTT. Translating gives CASSLGGGLSEAFF.

The chain joins TRBV7-2 to TRBJ2-3; 8 bases match TRBD2. Germline V gene lookup returns CDR1 SGHTA and CDR2 FQGNSA. CDR3 size: 15 residues. The V segment lost 5 bases and the J segment 2 bases; nucleotides outside the gene matches: 6. The CDR3 sequence: CASSRTSPYTDTQYF. The CDR3 DNA is TGTGCCAGCAGCCGGACTAGCCCCTACACAGATACGCAGTATTTT. The full variable domain, completed using reference TRBV7-2 and TRBJ2-3, is GAGVSQSPSNKVTEKGKDVELRCDPISGHTALYWYRQSLGQGLEFLIYFQGNSAPDKSGLPSDRFSAERTGGSVSTLTIQRTQQEDSAVYLCASSRTSPYTDTQYFGPGTRLTVL.

The CDR3 reads CASSPSGAMNTEAFF. The CDR3 DNA reads TGTGCCAGCAGCCCTTCAGGGGCGATGAACACTGAAGCTTTCTTT. The rearrangement links TRBV11-2 to TRBJ1-1; TRBD1 might be the D (6 bases). V lost 5 bases and J lost 0, with 13 bases in between. Per the germline V gene, CDR1 is SGHAT and CDR2 is FQNNGV. This CDR3 is 15 amino acids long.

The V call is TRBV2, the J call TRBJ1-1; D gene unclear. The CDR3 runs to 12 residues. Germline lookup yields CDR1 SNHLY and CDR2 FYNNEI. The V and J ends lost 7 bases and 8 bases respectively, with 14 bases between them. The chain's CDR3 is CASILSAREAFF. For the CDR3, the DNA is TGTGCCAGCATTCTCAGCGCTCGGGAAGCTTTCTTT.